This T cell receptor beta chain originates from a study of CD8+ T cells in alopecia areata. In the study overall: Tofacitinib ran for 6 to 18 months before 6 months off drug.

For this clone: The antigen is unknown.

The CDR3 sequence is 15 residues long. Germline V lookup: CDR1 SGHAT, CDR2 FQNNGV. Trimming removed 1 base from V and 4 bases from J; junction bases left unmatched: 6. Study outcomes and limitations: Scalp clonality, along with expanded CD8+ clones among the top 100, was significantly decreased by tofacitinib. It was lesional scalp, especially alopecia totalis/universalis, that showed higher clonality than normal scalp.

cDNA prepared by RNA extraction and subsequent reverse transcription served as the template for sequencing. Measured with immunoSEQ multiplex PCR; TCRdb has only the in-frame clones, and not every one. The sample contains about 120,000 clones, 50% to 55% of which appear only once. Described treatment: oral pan-JAK inhibitor, 5-10 mg twice daily. Patients with alopecia areata provided lesional scalp punch biopsies as well as peripheral blood. Source: CD4+ T cells sorted from blood, taken at week 4, from a patient treated with tofacitinib. This clonotype was obtained from a human donor with alopecia areata. The chain employs TRBV11-2 and TRBJ2-7; 8 bases agree with TRBD1. The CDR3 DNA reads TGTGCCAGCAGCTTAGTTAGGGACAGGATGTACGAGCAGTACTTC. Amino acids: CASSLVRDRMYEQYF.